These T cell receptor beta chains were read from a single sample in a study of chemoradiotherapy in HPV16-positive cancers. Assay: immunoSEQ multiplex PCR; the TCRdb copy retains only in-frame clones and omits some. The sample records roughly 30,000 clones, approximately 92% being singletons. The sample here was blood, taken from a patient who underwent chemoradiotherapy. The receptors were gathered from a human donor with HPV-associated anogenital cancer. Both conserved end residues are part of each CDR3. A D gene is named only where the DNA matches it firmly. Only part of the rows carry a size: once, few, many, or a class if the clone is expanded.

CDR3 length | J gene | clone size | V gene | D gene | CDR3 protein | CDR3 DNA
14 | TRBJ1-5 | NA | TRBV18 | NA | CASSPAGPERPQHF | TGTGCCAGCTCACCAGCCGGACCTGAGCGACCCCAGCATTTT
12 | TRBJ2-7 | once | TRBV10-3 | TRBD1 | CAIRGQGDEQYF | TGTGCCATCAGGGGACAGGGGGACGAGCAGTACTTC
19 | TRBJ2-3 | NA | TRBV5-1 | TRBD2 | CASSLAPTLAGGPADTQYF | TGCGCCAGCAGCTTGGCCCCTACTCTAGCGGGGGGACCGGCAGATACGCAGTATTTT
16 | TRBJ2-7 | NA | TRBV15 | TRBD1 | CATSRGRTGGSYEQYF | TGTGCCACCAGCAGAGGCAGGACAGGGGGCTCCTACGAGCAGTACTTC
15 | TRBJ2-4 | NA | TRBV27 | NA | CASRPEGGNLNIQYF | TGTGCCAGCAGACCCGAGGGGGGTAACTTAAACATTCAGTACTTC
14 | TRBJ1-6 | NA | TRBV5-1 | NA | CASSLAVSNSPLHF | TGCGCCAGCAGCTTGGCCGTGAGTAATTCACCCCTCCACTTT
15 | TRBJ2-1 | NA | TRBV5-1 | NA | CASSGRGRLGNEQFF | TGCGCCAGCAGCGGACGGGGGCGGCTCGGGAATGAGCAGTTCTTC
15 | TRBJ1-1 | NA | TRBV6-5 | NA | CASSYSRGGGTEAFF | TGTGCCAGCAGTTACTCGCGGGGGGGCGGAACTGAAGCTTTCTTT
16 | TRBJ2-2 | NA | TRBV11-2 | NA | CASSRRRGAGTGELFF | TGTGCCAGCAGCCGTCGTCGGGGGGCGGGCACCGGGGAGCTGTTTTTT
15 | TRBJ2-1 | NA | TRBV2 | TRBD2 | CASSGGEASYNEQFF | TGTGCCAGCAGCGGGGGGGAGGCGTCCTACAATGAGCAGTTCTTC
12 | TRBJ1-1 | NA | TRBV29-1 | NA | CSVDKTVTEAFF | TGCAGCGTTGATAAGACAGTCACTGAAGCTTTCTTT
16 | TRBJ1-5 | NA | TRBV7-2 | NA | CASSLNQGSGNQPQHF | TGTGCCAGCAGCTTGAACCAGGGTTCGGGCAATCAGCCCCAGCATTTT
15 | TRBJ2-7 | NA | TRBV6-6 | NA | CASSYSAGESYEQYF | TGTGCCAGCAGTTACTCGGCAGGGGAATCCTACGAGCAGTACTTC
14 | TRBJ2-2 | NA | TRBV5-6 | NA | CASSLVANTGELFF | TGTGCCAGCAGCTTGGTTGCGAACACCGGGGAGCTGTTTTTT
14 | TRBJ2-5 | NA | TRBV5-1 | NA | CASSFGVGQETQYF | TGCGCCAGCAGCTTCGGCGTTGGGCAAGAGACCCAGTACTTC
15 | TRBJ1-3 | once | TRBV5-6 | TRBD1 | CASSWSPGQINTIYF | TGTGCCAGCAGCTGGTCTCCGGGACAGATAAACACCATATATTTT
15 | TRBJ2-7 | NA | TRBV6-5 | TRBD1 | CASSYLGTAPYEQYF | TGTGCCAGCAGTTACCTCGGGACAGCACCCTACGAGCAGTACTTC
14 | TRBJ1-1 | NA | TRBV7-8 | NA | CASSSGRENTEAFF | TGTGCCAGCAGCTCTGGCCGGGAGAACACTGAAGCTTTCTTT
15 | TRBJ1-5 | NA | TRBV18 | NA | CASSRETVNNQPQHF | TGTGCCAGCTCCCGCGAGACAGTAAACAATCAGCCCCAGCATTTT
12 | TRBJ2-3 | once | TRBV5-8 | NA | CASSLQGREGYF | TGTGCCAGCAGCTTGCAGGGTCGCGAGGGGTATTTT
14 | TRBJ2-3 | NA | TRBV6-5 | TRBD2 | CASSWGLAKDTQYF | TGTGCCAGCAGTTGGGGACTAGCAAAAGATACGCAGTATTTT
11 | TRBJ1-2 | NA | TRBV4-1 | TRBD1 | CASSRDSGYTF | TGCGCCAGCAGCCGGGACAGTGGCTACACCTTC
15 | TRBJ1-5 | NA | TRBV5-4 | NA | CASSLDKGVAQPQHF | TGTGCCAGCAGCTTAGACAAGGGAGTGGCTCAGCCCCAGCATTTT
14 | TRBJ1-6 | NA | TRBV11-3 | NA | CASSHDAYNSPLHF | TGTGCCAGCAGCCATGACGCCTATAATTCACCCCTCCACTTT
19 | TRBJ2-1 | NA | TRBV14 | TRBD2 | CASSQDVRRGGVTYNEQFF | TGTGCCAGCAGCCAAGATGTGAGACGGGGGGGCGTCACGTACAATGAGCAGTTCTTC
12 | TRBJ1-5 | NA | TRBV5-1 | NA | CASSSPGQPQHF | TGCGCCAGCAGCTCCCCGGGTCAGCCCCAGCATTTT
15 | TRBJ1-2 | NA | TRBV19 | TRBD1 | CASSDRGASNYGYTF | TGTGCCAGTTCCGACAGGGGGGCATCTAACTATGGCTACACCTTC